This entry lists 29 T cell receptor beta chains sequenced from one sample in a study of T cell responses to AZD1222 COVID-19 vaccine (TCRdb year 2021). The time point label, as the study defines it: baseline before first vaccination. The protocol used for the library was the immunoSEQ multiplex PCR assay. This immuneACCESS table, as held by TCRdb, lists in-frame sequences with V and J called but not all clones. Of the missing ones, under half trace to an unresolved V gene in checked studies; the others have no known cause. The sample table shows about 110,000 clones, and over 75% are seen once. The ten largest clones add up to 4% to 5% of the sample. The source was peripheral blood, collected on day 0 of AZD1222 vaccination. The source is an adult in good health.

J is TRBJ1-5 and V is TRBV7-2; 8 nucleotides align to TRBD1. The ends lost 5 bases at V and 0 bases at J; junction bases unmatched: 6. The CDR3 sequence is 16 residues long. CDR1 SGHTA and CDR2 FQGNSA come from the germline V gene. The CDR3 region is CASSAQTGVSNQPQHF. The CDR3 nucleotides are TGTGCCAGCAGCGCCCAGACAGGGGTTAGCAATCAGCCCCAGCATTTT.

Only a few counts were recorded for this clone. In DNA, the CDR3 is TGCGCCAGCAGTGACAGGGGTAGCAATCAGCCCCAGCATTTT. Protein product: CASSDRGSNQPQHF. The genes are TRBV10-2 and TRBJ1-5; weak D call: TRBD1 (6 bases). The V gene's germline CDR1 is WSHSY and CDR2 SAAADI. V lost 3 bases and J 0 bases, leaving 6 bases between the germline ends. The CDR3 runs to 14 residues.

The chain uses TRBV6-1 and TRBJ1-2; the D is unclear. The CDR3 consists of 11 residues. Germline CDR1 MNHNS, CDR2 SASEGT. The V and J ends lost 2 bases and 3 bases respectively, with 1 base between them. CDR3 protein: CASSEYYGYTF. The CDR3 DNA reads as TGTGCCAGCAGTGAATACTATGGCTACACCTTC.

The V call is TRBV28, the J call TRBJ1-4; 7 nucleotides line up with TRBD1. The CDR3 sequence is 14 residues long. Germline values: CDR1 MDHEN, CDR2 SYDVKM. V lost 5 bases and J lost 7; bases outside the gene matches: 7. The CDR3 is CASSPSGGSEKLFF. Written as DNA, the CDR3 is TGTGCCAGCAGTCCCTCAGGGGGGTCTGAAAAACTGTTTTTT.

The genes are TRBV18 and TRBJ1-4; D unresolved. Germline loops: CDR1 KGHSH, CDR2 LQKENI. The CDR3 is made up of 16 amino acids. The V end lost 4 bases, the J end lost 0 bases, and 12 bases lay between the germline ends. The CDR3 is CASSLALSATNEKLFF. The DNA of the CDR3 is TGTGCCAGCTCACTCGCGCTTTCTGCAACTAATGAAAAACTGTTTTTT.

The V and J genes are TRBV19 and TRBJ2-5, with 7 bases that match TRBD2. This CDR3 has 14 amino acids. Unmatched junction bases numbered 10, after V lost 8 bases and J lost 4 bases. Germline CDR1 reads LNHDA; CDR2 reads SQIVND (reference sequence). The CDR3 here is CASEPGGRGETQYF. The CDR3 DNA sequence: TGTGCCAGTGAGCCGGGAGGCAGAGGAGAGACCCAGTACTTC.

The chain couples TRBV12-3 or TRBV12-4 to TRBJ1-1; weak D call: TRBD1 (5 bases). Trimming shortened V by 7 bases and J by 10 bases, and 19 bases separated the two germline ends. This CDR3 is built from 13 residues. CDR3 sequence (DNA): TGTGCCAGCACCTTAGGGGCCCTCGGATTAGCTTTCTTT. This encodes CASTLGALGLAFF.

This clone was seen a single time. The chain couples TRBV7-8 to TRBJ2-1; D unclear. The germline gives CDR1 SGHVS, CDR2 FQNEAQ. This CDR3 comprises 12 residues. V lost 5 bases to trimming and J lost 4 bases, with 6 bases between them. CDR3 region: CASSPQYNEQFF. The CDR3 DNA follows: TGTGCCAGCAGCCCACAGTACAATGAGCAGTTCTTC.

The rearrangement uses TRBV2 and TRBJ1-1, with a weak D call TRBD1 (5 bases). The CDR3 totals 13 residues. V was clipped by 8 bases and J by 2 bases, with 12 bases between them. Germline CDR1 is SNHLY and CDR2 is FYNNEI. This chain's CDR3 is CASSQQGNTEAFF. CDR3 nucleotides: TGTGCCAGCTCCCAGCAGGGCAACACTGAAGCTTTCTTT.

The V and J genes are TRBV2 and TRBJ1-5; 8 bases align to TRBD1. The J segment lost 7 bases and the V segment lost 1 base, leaving 9 bases of the junction unmatched. From germline, CDR1 is SNHLY and CDR2 FYNNEI. The CDR3 length is 16 residues. CDR3: CASSEGAVRQGQPQHF. In DNA, the CDR3 is TGTGCCAGCAGTGAAGGGGCAGTCCGACAGGGGCAGCCCCAGCATTTT.

V gene TRBV28 combines with J gene TRBJ1-2; D unclear. CDR3 size: 12 residues. CDR1 is MDHEN and CDR2 is SYDVKM in the germline V gene. V lost 4 bases and J lost 4, with 7 bases in between. The CDR3 protein is CASSSSSYGYTF. The CDR3 bases are TGTGCCAGCAGTTCCTCCAGCTATGGCTACACCTTC.

The chain couples TRBV7-9 to TRBJ2-3, with TRBD2 identical over 9 bases. The length of the CDR3 is 15 residues. The V segment lost 6 bases and the J segment 2 bases; nucleotides outside the gene matches: 6. In germline, CDR1 is SEHNR, CDR2 FQNEAQ (reference sequence). CDR3 in DNA: TGTGCCAGCAGGCCCGGCGGGGGGGCCACAGATACGCAGTATTTT. Translating it yields CASRPGGGATDTQYF.

The chain is built from TRBV5-4 and TRBJ1-1; 7 bases fit TRBD1. With 5 bases clipped from V and 1 base from J, the junction kept 8 bases outside the gene matches. From germline, CDR1 is SGHNT and CDR2 YYREEE (reference sequence). The CDR3 sequence is 15 residues long. The CDR3 region has the DNA TGTGCCAGCAGATACGACGGGACAGCGAACACTGAAGCTTTCTTT. Protein sequence: CASRYDGTANTEAFF.

The V and J genes are TRBV7-3 and TRBJ1-2, with 7 bases that match TRBD1. Unmatched junction bases numbered 5, after V lost 5 bases and J lost 5 bases. Germline assignment: CDR1 SGHTA and CDR2 FQGTGA. CDR3 length: 13 residues. The CDR3 reads CASSAGTDYGYTF. The DNA of the CDR3 is TGTGCCAGCAGCGCCGGGACAGATTATGGCTACACCTTC.

The chain is built from TRBV24-1 and TRBJ1-2, with 7 nucleotides matching TRBD1. The CDR3 runs 15 residues. Germline values: CDR1 KGHDR, CDR2 SFDVKD. V lost 4 bases to trimming and J lost 3 bases; unmatched junction nucleotides: 7. CDR3 coding DNA: TGTGCCACCAGTGACCCGACAGGGTCCGACTATGGCTACACCTTC. Its protein is CATSDPTGSDYGYTF.

This clone was seen a handful of times. The chain uses TRBV27 and TRBJ2-1; TRBD2 matches 10 bases. Germline loops: CDR1 MNHEY, CDR2 SMNVEV (reference sequence). The CDR3 consists of 15 residues. V lost 6 bases, J lost 3 bases, and 5 bases stayed unmatched. The CDR3 DNA follows: TGTGCCAGCAGCCTAGCGGGAGACGACTACAATGAGCAGTTCTTC. Protein product: CASSLAGDDYNEQFF.

The rearrangement uses TRBV5-1 and TRBJ2-2, with 10 bases lining up with TRBD2. CDR3 length: 21 amino acids. Germline V CDR1 and CDR2: SGHRS, YFSETQ. Germline trimming cut 3 bases from V and 1 base from J; bases unmatched to any gene: 18. The CDR3 sequence: CASSSPGGGLAGAGNTGELFF. In DNA, the CDR3 is TGCGCCAGCAGCTCCCCAGGGGGGGGGCTAGCGGGGGCCGGGAACACCGGGGAGCTGTTTTTT.

The CDR3 spells CASSLGTSNSPLHF. The CDR3 DNA is TGTGCCAGCAGCTTGGGCACTAGTAATTCACCCCTCCACTTT. The V gene is TRBV5-6, the J gene TRBJ1-6; D gene unclear. The CDR3 covers 14 residues. Trimming left V 0 bases short and J 6 bases short, with 7 bases between. Looked up from germline, CDR1 is SGHDT and CDR2 is YYEEEE.

The chain carries TRBV7-2 and TRBJ2-2; D tentatively reads TRBD1 or TRBD2 (5 bases each). The CDR3 sequence is 17 residues long. In germline, CDR1 is SGHTA, CDR2 FQGNSA. V was shortened by 8 bases and J by 2 bases, with 21 bases between the two germline ends. CDR3 loop: CASPLPNWGRNTGELFF. The CDR3 region has the DNA TGTGCCAGCCCACTTCCCAACTGGGGACGAAACACCGGGGAGCTGTTTTTT.

The CDR3 is CASSFGGKRTDTQYF. For the CDR3, the DNA is TGTGCCAGCAGTTTCGGCGGGAAACGCACAGATACGCAGTATTTT. The chain carries TRBV27 and TRBJ2-3; D is perhaps TRBD2 (6 bases). There are 15 residues in the CDR3. With 3 bases removed from V and 1 base from J, the gap between germline ends came to 11 bases. In germline, CDR1 is MNHEY, CDR2 SMNVEV (reference sequence).

CDR3 in amino acids: CAWRGATGLVAEAFF. For the CDR3, the DNA is TGTGCCTGGAGGGGGGCCACAGGGTTGGTCGCTGAAGCTTTCTTT. The V call is TRBV30, the J call TRBJ1-1; TRBD1 is a possible D gene (6 bases). Germline CDR1 is GTSNPN and CDR2 is SVGIG (reference sequence). V was pared by 3 bases and J by 6 bases, with 20 bases between. The CDR3 is 15 residues long.

This clone appeared a single time. The rearrangement uses TRBV29-1 and TRBJ2-7; D may correspond to TRBD1 or TRBD2 (5 bases each). V gave up 6 bases and J gave up 3 bases, with 15 bases separating them. Germline-derived CDR1 and CDR2 are SQVTM and ANQGSEA. The CDR3 has 13 residues. The CDR3: CSVARDGNYEQYF. For the CDR3, the DNA is TGCAGCGTAGCTCGGGACGGAAACTACGAGCAGTACTTC.

In this sample, this clone turned up a few times. The gene calls are TRBV10-3 and TRBJ1-5; D not resolved. Trimming shortened V by 2 bases and J by 4 bases, and 3 bases separated the two germline ends. The CDR3 consists of 12 residues. The V gene's germline CDR1 is ENHRY and CDR2 SYGVKD. The CDR3 region is CAISETNQPQHF. The CDR3 nucleotides are TGTGCCATCAGTGAGACAAATCAGCCCCAGCATTTT.

This rearrangement joins TRBV9 to TRBJ1-5; D perhaps matches TRBD1 (5 bases). This CDR3 has 13 residues. Deletions cut 0 bases from V and 6 bases from J, with 7 bases between. Germline CDR1 reads SGDLS; CDR2 reads YYNGEE. CDR3 in DNA: TGTGCCAGCAGCGTAGGGGGGGGTCAGCCCCAGCATTTT. It yields the protein CASSVGGGQPQHF.

The chain has TRBV19 and TRBJ2-7; TRBD1 is a possible D gene (5 bases). V lost 7 bases and J lost 5, with 18 bases in between. Germline CDR1 and CDR2: LNHDA and SQIVND (reference sequence). The CDR3 sequence is 14 residues long. Here the CDR3 reads CASNPGRDRDEQYF. The CDR3 coding sequence is TGTGCCAGTAACCCTGGCAGGGATCGCGACGAGCAGTACTTC.

This sequence joins TRBV7-2 and TRBJ1-1; no definite D call. Trimming removed 0 bases from V and 3 bases from J, with 8 bases in between. The germline V gene has CDR1 SGHTA and CDR2 FQGNSA. This CDR3 has 14 amino acids. CDR3 bases: TGTGCCAGCAGCTTAGCTGGCCGGGACACTGAAGCTTTCTTT. Its translation: CASSLAGRDTEAFF.

A few counts support this clone. The chain recombines TRBV30 with TRBJ2-7; no reliable D call. The CDR3 covers 12 residues. The V and J ends lost 0 bases and 2 bases respectively, with 5 bases between them. The germline V gene has CDR1 GTSNPN and CDR2 SVGIG (reference sequence). The CDR3 region has the DNA TGTGCCTGGAGTGTTTACACCTACGAGCAGTACTTC. It is translated as CAWSVYTYEQYF.

V and J are TRBV24-1 and TRBJ2-5, with D uncertain. CDR3 size: 12 residues. V shed 9 bases and J shed 5 bases, with 12 bases lying between them. Germline V gives CDR1 KGHDR, CDR2 SFDVKD. The CDR3 protein is CATGPVGETQYF. CDR3 nucleotides: TGTGCCACCGGCCCGGTGGGGGAGACCCAGTACTTC.

This clone appeared a few times. The chain is built from TRBV4-1 and TRBJ1-1; D gene uncertain. With 5 bases removed from V and 5 bases from J, the gap between germline ends came to 12 bases. The CDR3 extends over 13 amino acids. Germline V gene sequence: CDR1 MGHRA, CDR2 YSYEKL. CDR3 in DNA: TGCGCCAGCAGCGAACCCCGGTGGACTGAAGCTTTCTTT. Amino acids: CASSEPRWTEAFF.